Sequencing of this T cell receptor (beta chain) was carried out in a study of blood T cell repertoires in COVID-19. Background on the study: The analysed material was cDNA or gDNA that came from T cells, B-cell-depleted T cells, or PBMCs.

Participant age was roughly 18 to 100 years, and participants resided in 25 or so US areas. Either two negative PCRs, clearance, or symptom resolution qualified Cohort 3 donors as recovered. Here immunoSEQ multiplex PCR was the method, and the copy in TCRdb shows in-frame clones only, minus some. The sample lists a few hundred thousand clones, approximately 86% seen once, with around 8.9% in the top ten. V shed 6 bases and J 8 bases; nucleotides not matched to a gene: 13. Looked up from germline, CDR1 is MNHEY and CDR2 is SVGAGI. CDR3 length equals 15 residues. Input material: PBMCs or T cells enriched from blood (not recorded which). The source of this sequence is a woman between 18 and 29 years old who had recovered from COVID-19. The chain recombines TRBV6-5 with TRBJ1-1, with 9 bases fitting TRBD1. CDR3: CASRSRTGVLSEAFF. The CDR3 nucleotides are TGTGCCAGCAGGTCCCGGACAGGGGTTCTCTCCGAAGCTTTCTTT.